These T cell receptor beta chains were read from a single sample in a study of T cell repertoires in cytomegalovirus infection. MiXCR, applied by TCRdb to the reads, yields one record per CDR3 protein. The table includes around 130,000 distinct CDR3 sequences, 7% to 9.5% detected once. The sample consisted of PBMCs. The source is a human donor in good health (CMV status not recorded). Some clones in this sample may be carry-over from other donors' samples. Both conserved end residues are part of each CDR3. A D gene is named only where the DNA matches it firmly. Not all rows give a size; the values are once, few, many and, for expanded clones, a class.

clone size | J gene | V gene | D gene | CDR3 protein | CDR3 DNA
many | TRBJ2-7 | TRBV7-2 | TRBD2 | CASSSQASGGENEQYF | TGTGCCAGCAGCTCCCAAGCTAGCGGGGGGGAAAACGAGCAGTACTTC
few | TRBJ1-1 | TRBV6-1 | TRBD1 | CASRPGQRTEAFF | TGTGCCAGCAGACCGGGACAGCGGACTGAAGCTTTCTTT
many | TRBJ2-2 | TRBV25-1 | TRBD1 | CASSSNDRGRTGELFF | TGTGCCAGCAGTTCAAACGACAGGGGGCGGACCGGGGAGCTGTTTTTT
many | TRBJ2-2 | TRBV7-8 | - | CASSQMGLLTGELFF | TGTGCCAGCAGCCAGATGGGACTCCTCACCGGGGAGCTGTTTTTT
many | TRBJ1-2 | TRBV7-2 | - | CASSLGGGDPYGYTF | TGTGCCAGCAGCTTAGGCGGGGGCGACCCCTATGGCTACACCTTC
many | TRBJ1-1 | TRBV29-1 | TRBD1 | CSVVGTGNTEAFF | TGCAGCGTTGTAGGGACAGGGAACACTGAAGCTTTCTTT
few | TRBJ2-7 | TRBV5-5 | - | CASSSQQLYEQYF | TGTGCCAGCAGCTCGCAACAGCTCTACGAGCAGTACTTC
- | TRBJ1-1 | TRBV19 | - | CASSIDPGTNTEAFF | TGTGCCAGTAGTATAGATCCAGGGACGAACACTGAAGCTTTCTTT
few | TRBJ2-5 | TRBV2 | - | CASQQGRETQYF | TGTGCCAGTCAACAGGGCCGGGAGACCCAGTACTTC
few | TRBJ1-2 | TRBV2 | TRBD1 | CASSPGGTQGYTF | TGTGCCAGCAGTCCAGGGGGGACGCAAGGCTACACCTTC
many | TRBJ1-6 | TRBV13 | - | CASSLGKGGQSPLHF | TGTGCCAGCAGCTTAGGGAAGGGCGGTCAATCACCCCTCCACTTT
many | TRBJ1-2 | TRBV12-3/TRBV12-4 | - | CASSFGSGGYTF | TGTGCCAGCAGTTTCGGGTCGGGCGGCTACACCTTC
many | TRBJ2-1 | TRBV13 | TRBD2 | CASSPLGGGESYNEQFF | TGTGCCAGCAGCCCTCTCGGCGGGGGGGAGTCCTACAATGAGCAGTTCTTC
many | TRBJ2-1 | TRBV12-3/TRBV12-4 | TRBD2 | CASSPTSGSSRQFF | TGTGCCAGCAGTCCCACTAGCGGGAGCAGTCGGCAGTTCTTC
- | TRBJ2-2 | TRBV6-4 | - | CASSSPNGELFF | TGTGCCAGCAGCTCACCGAACGGGGAGCTGTTTTTT
many | TRBJ1-2 | TRBV7-2 | - | CASSPTPQRGYTF | TGTGCCAGCAGCCCGACCCCCCAAAGGGGCTACACCTTC
many | TRBJ2-7 | TRBV6-6 | - | CASNRQDSYEQYF | TGTGCCAGCAATCGACAGGACTCCTACGAGCAGTACTTC
many | TRBJ1-1 | TRBV6-1 | - | CASTLDLNTEAFF | TGTGCCAGCACCTTAGACCTGAACACTGAAGCTTTCTTT
- | TRBJ1-5 | TRBV19 | - | CASTVLNQPQHF | TGTGCCAGTACGGTTTTGAATCAGCCCCAGCATTTT
many | TRBJ2-1 | TRBV19 | TRBD1 | CASSSGTGGYYNEQFF | TGTGCCAGTAGTTCAGGGACAGGGGGTTACTACAATGAGCAGTTCTTC
few | TRBJ1-1 | TRBV11-1 | TRBD1 | CASSPGTGSNTEAFF | TGTGCCAGCAGCCCCGGGACAGGATCGAACACTGAAGCTTTCTTT
many | TRBJ1-5 | TRBV20-1 | - | CSASPRAGSNQPQHF | TGCAGTGCTTCGCCTCGGGCGGGGAGCAATCAGCCCCAGCATTTT